The 5 T cell receptor beta chains below all came from one sample that was sequenced in a study of human T cells and chemical hapten exposure. The study's library attached unique molecular identifiers to single cDNA molecules. In TCRdb, the reads were re-called with MiXCR into one record per CDR3 protein. The data hold around 120,000 distinct CDR3 sequences, with roughly 8.5% observed a single time. Total RNA came from unfractionated whole blood. The material sequenced was whole blood. The receptor set was obtained from a human donor in good health. Some clones in this sample may be carry-over from other donors' samples.

The rearrangement uses TRBV9 and TRBJ1-1; D unresolved. Germline V CDR1 and CDR2: SGDLS, YYNGEE. The V gene lost 1 base and the J gene lost 4 bases, with 17 bases spanning the gap. The CDR3 is 16 amino acids. CDR3 protein: CASSVMPGVSGTEAFF. CDR3 nucleotides: TGTGCCAGCAGCGTAATGCCCGGGGTGTCGGGCACTGAAGCTTTCTTT.

This sequence joins TRBV5-1 and TRBJ1-5; the D gene is possibly TRBD1 (5 bases). V gave up 3 bases and J gave up 7 bases, with 14 bases separating them. Germline CDR1 is SGHRS and CDR2 is YFSETQ. The CDR3 sequence is 14 residues long. For the CDR3, the DNA is TGCGCCAGCAGCTATGGGACTGGGAGCCAGCCCCAGCATTTT. It yields the protein CASSYGTGSQPQHF. Full variable domain (remainder filled in from reference TRBV5-1 and TRBJ1-5): KAGVTQTPRYLIKTRGQQVTLSCSPISGHRSVSWYQQTPGQGLQFLFEYFSETQRNKGNFPGRFSGRQFSNSRSEMNVSTLELGDSALYLCASSYGTGSQPQHFGDGTRLSIL.

This clonotype has more than one count but fewer than ten. As DNA, the CDR3 is TGTGCCAGCAGCTTGCGGCCCCATAGCAATCAGCCCCAGCATTTT. This codes for CASSLRPHSNQPQHF. J is TRBJ1-5 and V is TRBV5-5, with unresolved D. CDR1 and CDR2 from the germline V gene are SGHKS and YYEKEE (reference sequence). Trimming stripped 1 base from V and 0 bases from J, with 8 bases between. This CDR3 region has 15 residues. The entire variable domain, with the rest obtained from reference TRBV5-5 and TRBJ1-5, is as follows: DAGVTQSPTHLIKTRGQQVTLRCSPISGHKSVSWYQQVLGQGPQFIFQYYEKEERGRGNFPDRFSARQFPNYSSELNVNALLLGDSALYLCASSLRPHSNQPQHFGDGTRLSIL.

This clonotype was counted a few times. The V call is TRBV5-8, the J call TRBJ2-1; 9 nucleotides match TRBD1. Germline values: CDR1 SGHTS, CDR2 YDEGEE. This CDR3 is 13 amino acids long. V shed 3 bases, J shed 10 bases, and the junction held 5 bases outside the gene matches. CDR3 in amino acids: CASSWGTGREQFF. The CDR3 coding sequence is TGTGCCAGCAGCTGGGGGACAGGGCGCGAGCAGTTCTTC.

This clonotype has a handful of counts. The chain couples TRBV29-1 to TRBJ1-5; D gene unclear. The CDR3 has 13 amino acids. The ends were cut back, 5 bases at V and 0 bases at J, with 8 bases in the middle. Germline values: CDR1 SQVTM, CDR2 ANQGSEA. CDR3 protein: CSVLENSNQPQHF. Here the CDR3 DNA reads TGCAGCGTTCTAGAGAATAGCAATCAGCCCCAGCATTTT.